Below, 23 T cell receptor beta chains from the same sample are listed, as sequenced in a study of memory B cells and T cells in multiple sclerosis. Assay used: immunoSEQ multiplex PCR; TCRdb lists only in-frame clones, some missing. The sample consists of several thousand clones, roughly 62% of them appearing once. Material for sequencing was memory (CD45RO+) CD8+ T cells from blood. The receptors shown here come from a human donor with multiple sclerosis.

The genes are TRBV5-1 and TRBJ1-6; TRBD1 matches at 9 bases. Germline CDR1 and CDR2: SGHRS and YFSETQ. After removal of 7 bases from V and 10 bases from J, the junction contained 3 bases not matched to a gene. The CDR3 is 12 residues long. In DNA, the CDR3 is TGCGCCAGCCAGGGACAGGGATCACCCCTCCACTTT. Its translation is CASQGQGSPLHF.

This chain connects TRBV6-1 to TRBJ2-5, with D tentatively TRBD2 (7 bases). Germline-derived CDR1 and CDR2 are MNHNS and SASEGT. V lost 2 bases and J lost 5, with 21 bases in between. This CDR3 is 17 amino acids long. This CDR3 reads CASSELWRGRVGETQYF. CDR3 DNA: TGTGCCAGCAGTGAATTATGGCGGGGGCGGGTCGGGGAGACCCAGTACTTC.

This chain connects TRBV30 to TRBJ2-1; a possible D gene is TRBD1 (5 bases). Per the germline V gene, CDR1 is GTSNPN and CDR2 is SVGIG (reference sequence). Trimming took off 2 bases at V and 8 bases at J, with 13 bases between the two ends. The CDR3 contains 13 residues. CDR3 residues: CAWSRTTGYEQFF. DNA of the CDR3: TGTGCCTGGAGTCGAACCACAGGCTATGAGCAGTTCTTC. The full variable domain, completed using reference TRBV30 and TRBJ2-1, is SQTIHQWPATLVQPVGSPLSLECTVEGTSNPNLYWYRQAAGRGLQLLFYSVGIGQISSEVPQNLSASRPQDRQFILSSKKLLLSDSGFYLCAWSRTTGYEQFFGPGTRLTVL.

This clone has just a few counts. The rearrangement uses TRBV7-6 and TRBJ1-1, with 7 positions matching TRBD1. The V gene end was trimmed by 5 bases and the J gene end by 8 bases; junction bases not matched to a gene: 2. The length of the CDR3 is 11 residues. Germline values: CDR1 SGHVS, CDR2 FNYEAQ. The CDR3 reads CASSQGVEAFF. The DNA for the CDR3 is TGTGCCAGCAGCCAGGGGGTCGAAGCTTTCTTT.

The CDR3 DNA sequence: TGTGCCAGCAGTGAATTTGGGGGGGACACTGAAGCTTTCTTT. It specifies CASSEFGGDTEAFF. The V gene is TRBV2, the J gene TRBJ1-1, with D possibly matching TRBD1 (5 bases). CDR3 size: 14 residues. Germline values: CDR1 SNHLY, CDR2 FYNNEI. V lost 2 bases and J lost 3, with 10 bases in between. The full variable domain, its missing parts supplied by reference TRBV2 and TRBJ1-1, is EPEVTQTPSHQVTQMGQEVILRCVPISNHLYFYWYRQILGQKVEFLVSFYNNEISEKSEIFDDQFSVERPDGSNFTLKIRSTKLEDSAMYFCASSEFGGDTEAFFGQGTRLTVV.

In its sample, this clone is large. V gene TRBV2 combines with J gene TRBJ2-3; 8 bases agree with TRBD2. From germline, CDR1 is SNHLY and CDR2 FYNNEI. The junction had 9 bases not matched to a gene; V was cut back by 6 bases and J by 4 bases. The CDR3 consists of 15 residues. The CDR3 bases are TGTGCCAGCAGCGACAGCGGGAGAGGGGCAGATACGCAGTATTTT. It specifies CASSDSGRGADTQYF.

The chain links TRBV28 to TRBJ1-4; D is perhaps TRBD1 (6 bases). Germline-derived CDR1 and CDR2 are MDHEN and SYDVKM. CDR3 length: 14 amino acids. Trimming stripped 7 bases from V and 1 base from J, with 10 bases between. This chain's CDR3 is CASNEQGTNEKLFF. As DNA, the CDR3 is TGTGCCAGCAACGAACAGGGAACTAATGAAAAACTGTTTTTT.

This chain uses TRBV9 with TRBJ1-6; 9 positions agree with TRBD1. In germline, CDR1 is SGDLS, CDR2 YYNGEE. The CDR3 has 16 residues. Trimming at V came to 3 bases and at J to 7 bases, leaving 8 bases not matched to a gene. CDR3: CASSEDGTGRNSPLHF. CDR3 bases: TGTGCCAGCAGCGAGGATGGGACAGGGAGGAATTCACCCCTCCACTTT.

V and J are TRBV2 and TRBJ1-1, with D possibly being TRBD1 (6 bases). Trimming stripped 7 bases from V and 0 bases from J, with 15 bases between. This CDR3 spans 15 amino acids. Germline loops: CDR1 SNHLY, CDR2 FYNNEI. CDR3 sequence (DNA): TGTGCCAGCAAACTCAACACAGGGATGAACACTGAAGCTTTCTTT. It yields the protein CASKLNTGMNTEAFF.

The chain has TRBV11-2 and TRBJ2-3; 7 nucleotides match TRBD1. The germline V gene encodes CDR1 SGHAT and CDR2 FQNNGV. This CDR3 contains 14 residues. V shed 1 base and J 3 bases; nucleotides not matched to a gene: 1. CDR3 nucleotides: TGTGCCAGCAGCTTAGTCAGGGGGACAGATACGCAGTATTTT. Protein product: CASSLVRGTDTQYF.

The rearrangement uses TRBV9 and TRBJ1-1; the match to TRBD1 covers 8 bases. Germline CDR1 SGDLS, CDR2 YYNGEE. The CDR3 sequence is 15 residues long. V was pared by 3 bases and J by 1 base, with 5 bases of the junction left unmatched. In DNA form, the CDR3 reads TGTGCCAGCAGCGCCCGACAGGGGAGGAACACTGAAGCTTTCTTT. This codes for CASSARQGRNTEAFF.

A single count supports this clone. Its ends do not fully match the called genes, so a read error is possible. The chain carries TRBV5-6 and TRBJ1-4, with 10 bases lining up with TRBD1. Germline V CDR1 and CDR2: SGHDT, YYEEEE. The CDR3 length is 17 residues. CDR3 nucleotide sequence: TGTGCCAGCAGCTGCGGACAGGGGGACGTAATGAAGAGAAAAACTGTTTTT. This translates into CASSCGQGDVMKRKTVF.

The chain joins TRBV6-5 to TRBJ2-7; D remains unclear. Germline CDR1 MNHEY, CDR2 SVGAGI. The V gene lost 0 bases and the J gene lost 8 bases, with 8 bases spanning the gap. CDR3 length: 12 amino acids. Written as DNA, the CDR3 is TGTGCCAGCAGTTACTCGCCTTACAAGCAGTACTTC. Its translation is CASSYSPYKQYF.

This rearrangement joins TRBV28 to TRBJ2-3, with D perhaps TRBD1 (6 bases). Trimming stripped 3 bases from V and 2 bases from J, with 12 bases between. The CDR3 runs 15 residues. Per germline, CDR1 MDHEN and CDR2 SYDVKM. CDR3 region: CASSFYRDTTDTQYF. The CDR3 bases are TGTGCCAGCAGTTTTTACCGGGACACCACAGATACGCAGTATTTT.

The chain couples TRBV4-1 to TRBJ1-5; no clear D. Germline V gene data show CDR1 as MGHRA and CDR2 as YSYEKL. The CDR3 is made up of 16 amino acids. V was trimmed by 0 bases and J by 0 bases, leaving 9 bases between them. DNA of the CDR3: TGCGCCAGCAGCCAAGAACCCCAGATTAGCAATCAGCCCCAGCATTTT. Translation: CASSQEPQISNQPQHF.

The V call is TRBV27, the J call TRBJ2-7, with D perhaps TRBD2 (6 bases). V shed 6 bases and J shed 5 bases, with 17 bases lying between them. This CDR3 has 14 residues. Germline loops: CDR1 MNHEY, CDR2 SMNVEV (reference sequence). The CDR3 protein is CASSKVPGGDEQYF. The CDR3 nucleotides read TGTGCCAGCAGCAAGGTGCCCGGGGGAGACGAGCAGTACTTC.

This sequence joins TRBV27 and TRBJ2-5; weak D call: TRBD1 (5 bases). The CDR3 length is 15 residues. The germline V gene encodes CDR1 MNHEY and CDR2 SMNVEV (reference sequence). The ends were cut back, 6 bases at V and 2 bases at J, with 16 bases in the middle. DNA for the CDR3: TGTGCCAGCAGCTTGACAGTGAGCCCACAAGAGACCCAGTACTTC. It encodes CASSLTVSPQETQYF.

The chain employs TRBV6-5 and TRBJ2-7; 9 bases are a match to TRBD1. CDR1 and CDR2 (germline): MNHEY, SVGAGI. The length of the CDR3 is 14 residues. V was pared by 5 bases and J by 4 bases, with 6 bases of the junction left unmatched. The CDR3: CASSLGQGFYEQYF. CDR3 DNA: TGTGCCAGCAGTCTTGGACAGGGGTTTTACGAGCAGTACTTC.

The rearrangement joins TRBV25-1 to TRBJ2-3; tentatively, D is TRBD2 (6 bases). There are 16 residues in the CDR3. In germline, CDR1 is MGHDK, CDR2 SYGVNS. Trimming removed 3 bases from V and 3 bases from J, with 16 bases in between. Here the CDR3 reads CASSDGPIGGTDTQYF. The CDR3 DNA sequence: TGTGCCAGCAGTGACGGTCCAATTGGGGGGACAGATACGCAGTATTTT.

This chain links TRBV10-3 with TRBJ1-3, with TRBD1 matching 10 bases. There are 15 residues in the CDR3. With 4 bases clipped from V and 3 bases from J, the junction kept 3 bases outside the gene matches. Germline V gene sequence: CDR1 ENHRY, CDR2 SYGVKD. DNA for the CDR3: TGTGCCATCAGTGGACAGGGGGCATATGGAAACACCATATATTTT. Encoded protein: CAISGQGAYGNTIYF.

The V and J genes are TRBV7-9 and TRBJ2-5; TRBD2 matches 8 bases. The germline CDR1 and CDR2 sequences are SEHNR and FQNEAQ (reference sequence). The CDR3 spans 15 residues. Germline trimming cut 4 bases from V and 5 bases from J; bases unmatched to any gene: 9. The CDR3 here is CASSSTSGTGETQYF. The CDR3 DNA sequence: TGTGCCAGCAGCTCTACTAGCGGAACCGGGGAGACCCAGTACTTC.

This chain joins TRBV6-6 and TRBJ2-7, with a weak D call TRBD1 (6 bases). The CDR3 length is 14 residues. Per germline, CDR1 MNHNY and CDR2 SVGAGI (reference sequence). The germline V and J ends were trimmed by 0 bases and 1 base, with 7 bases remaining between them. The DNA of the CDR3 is TGTGCCAGCAGTTACTCGGGACAATCCTACGAGCAGTACTTC. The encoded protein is CASSYSGQSYEQYF.

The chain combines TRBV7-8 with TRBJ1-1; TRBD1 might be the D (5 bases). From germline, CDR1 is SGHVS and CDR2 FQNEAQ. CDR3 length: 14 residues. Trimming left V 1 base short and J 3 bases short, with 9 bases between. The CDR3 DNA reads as TGTGCCAGCAGCTTAGGCGGACAACACACTGAAGCTTTCTTT. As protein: CASSLGGQHTEAFF.